This T cell receptor (beta chain) is from a study of regulatory T cells in long-lasting Graves disease (dated by TCRdb to 2020 to 2023). Study-wide context: In the newly diagnosed Graves' disease group, patients had been taking antithyroid drugs for less than 3 months. The study was registered as a clinical trial and conducted in China. Peripheral blood TCR sequencing and RNA sequencing compared persistent Graves' disease patients with newly diagnosed Graves' disease patients. A total of around 35 samples were covered by TCR sequencing, comprising some 13 persistent and approximately 20 newly diagnosed Graves' disease patients. Study-level results and caveats: Persistent Graves' disease patients showed lower TCR Shannon entropy and fewer highly expanded clones than newly diagnosed patients, suggesting clonal expansion. The authors acknowledged the small sample size as a limitation that may reduce accuracy. Peripheral blood alone was examined, since thyroid tissue, which constituted the primary lesion, could not be accessed. More public clonotypes were shared among persistent patients (roughly 2,700) than among newly diagnosed patients (966). Sequencing and analysis were restricted to the TCR beta chain. Persistent disease showed preferential use of TRBV28, TRBJ1-2 and TRBJ2-5, whereas newly diagnosed disease favored TRBV20-1 and TRBJ2-1.

In light of the paper, this sample's time point label describes: newly diagnosed GD, antithyroid drugs for less than 3 months. RNA was extracted from PBMCs in TRIzol for both TCR sequencing and RNA sequencing. The diagnosis of Graves' disease was made according to American Thyroid Association guidelines. Recruitment of patients was carried out at an endocrinology department in Xi'an, China. Each patient gave 7.5 to 10 milliliters of peripheral blood, collected in an EDTA anticoagulant tube. Ficoll Paque Plus density gradient separation was used to isolate PBMCs, and no further T cell sorting was performed. RNA quality was checked with an Agilent 2100 Bioanalyzer and agarose gel, and concentration with a NanoDrop 2000. Turning to this clonotype: Its antigen remains undetermined. A read error may be the cause here, since a much bigger clone is one base away.

CDR1 is given as SGHAT and CDR2 as FQNNGV, both from the germline V gene. The CDR3, from cysteine to phenylalanine, totals 15 residues. Here the CDR3 DNA is all that survives: 45 bases in frame from base 1. V sheds 5 bases and J sheds 6 bases, leaving 17 bases between their ends. The receptor library was made with multiplex PCR. TCRdb records Illumina HiSeq 4000 as the sequencer. To build TCR beta libraries, CDR3 regions were amplified by Arm-PCR using iRepertoire HTBI primers. Before sequencing, the PCR products went through gel purification. The study's processing was this. Gene usage analysis of CDR3 amino acid clonotypes used the 55 to 65 TRBV and 14 to 15 TRBJ segments found across samples. COPE and FqMerger were used to merge the filtered high-quality paired reads into contigs. BLAST was used to align contigs to IMGT TRBV, TRBD and TRBJ reference genes, and CDR3 was defined according to IMGT. Highly expanded clones were defined as clonotypes with a frequency above 0.1%. Shannon entropy served as the measure of repertoire diversity, while the Gini coefficient captured V-J evenness. A clonotype found in more than one individual was treated as public. TCRdb handled the public reads itself, with Q25 trimming in fastp and clone calling in MiXCR, and kept productive beta chains. Merged by CDR3 protein, the rows form single entries marked with the most common genes and DNA. For this entry, the V and J calls and clone size follow TCRdb and not the study's own pipeline. The sample table records hundreds of thousands of distinct CDR3 sequences; roughly 15% of these occur just once. The biggest ten clones account for 15% to 20% of the sample.

The data also belong to a second study, concerning T cells in Graves' hyperthyroidism and ophthalmopathy. The second study, in turn, reports: A patient counted as having stable Graves' hyperthyroidism if no progression to ophthalmopathy occurred over 18 months of follow-up. Hyperthyroidism patients were aged 18 to 65 years and newly diagnosed, with disease duration of less than 2 months. Patients with uncontrolled infections, other autoimmune diseases, pregnancy or lactation were excluded. Diagnoses were established on the basis of clinical symptoms, serum thyroxine and TRAb, thyroid ultrasound, and orbital computed tomography. For the first round of RT-PCR on the TCR CDR3, the HTBI primer set was used together with the Qiagen OneStep RT-PCR kit. Most expanded thyroid clonotypes (frequency above 0.001) were also detected in blood, a finding suggesting that blood repertoires may reflect thyroid immune responses. A model built on a 13 V-J signature distinguished ophthalmopathy from stable hyperthyroidism, reaching around 88% sensitivity and 81% to 83% specificity in cross-validation and 80%/75% in testing. In validation, progression to ophthalmopathy was predicted by the model with 70.59% sensitivity and 72.22% specificity, a median of approximately 7.1 months before onset. A discovery cohort of around 98 patients, 43 with Graves' ophthalmopathy and fewer than 65 with stable Graves' hyperthyroidism, was used to find distinguishing TCR V-J signatures. Whether ophthalmopathy could be predicted prospectively was tested in an independent validation cohort made up of approximately 19 hyperthyroidism patients plus 17 patients who later progressed to ophthalmopathy. The roughly 100 discovery patients were randomly divided into training and test sets at a 7:3 ratio. Thyroid tissue and blood T-cell repertoires from six Graves' hyperthyroidism patients were also compared in the study. Once sampling was done, hyperthyroidism patients were given methimazole at a starting dose of 30 mg daily, whereas ophthalmopathy patients were given high-dose intravenous methylprednisolone. The libraries were constructed in a second round of multiplex PCR and then size-selected and purified. Sequencing of the libraries was done on an Illumina HiSeq2000 using paired-end 100 bp reads. SOAPnuke was used to process the raw data, with reads discarded if the reads contained adapters or uncalled bases, had a mean Phred below 15, or lacked an exact constant-primer or identifier match. High-quality paired reads were merged with COPE v1.2.5, and unique nucleotide sequences were defined as clonotypes. MiTCR v1.1 was used to align clonotypes to the IMGT TRBV, TRBD and TRBJ reference segments. Only V-J combinations with frequency above 0.0001, covering about 99% of repertoires, were analysed. The TCS score was defined as F50 (clonal expansion) divided by E x V (chaos), with BLOSUM62-based TCRdist calculated between CDR3 peptides within each V-J. Welch's t-statistics and random forest reduced around 520 V-J features to roughly 13, which were used in a naive Bayes classifier (R e1071). No statistical method was used to set the sample size in advance, and investigators knew the group allocation. According to the paper, TCR Vbeta CDR3 sequencing was carried out on roughly 130 peripheral blood samples, which came from fewer than 50 ophthalmopathy, approximately 72 hyperthyroidism and roughly 17 progressor patients.

The receptor comes from a woman in her thirties with Graves disease. Donor details come from another sample of the same person, matched by shared clones. The chain is made from TRBV11-2 and TRBJ2-1; the D gene is unclear. Here the sequenced sample was peripheral blood mononuclear cells (PBMCs), taken at new diagnosis, from a patient treated with antithyroid drugs. The CDR3 in this case is CASSHLNFPPNEQFF. Here is the DNA: TGTGCCAGCAGCCACCTAAACTTCCCACCCAATGAGCAGTTCTTC.